Here is one TCR beta chain with its context. This clone was picked up many times. The antigen this receptor binds is unknown. The CDR3 extends 3 residues past the end of the read, so its final part is completed from the germline J gene. The sample comes from a study of T cell clonality in common variable immunodeficiency (dated by TCRdb to 2015 to 2017). Most of the CVID patients and most of the healthy controls were of Caucasian heritage. Heparinized peripheral whole blood samples of roughly 5 to 8.5 ml were obtained from each donor. Genomic DNA from adults with common variable immune deficiency (CVID) and from healthy adult controls was the source for sequencing TCRbeta CDR3 repertoires. A total of around 22 healthy adult volunteers (about twelve female and 10 or so male; age range about 20 to 70 years, mean age around 35) were included in the control group. To isolate peripheral blood mononuclear cells, diluted blood was subjected to density centrifugation over Hypaque 1077 or Ficoll-Paque. Genomic DNA was obtained from unsorted mononuclear cells through either Qiagen column purification or a centrifugation-based method.

For sequencing, equivalent amounts of genomic DNA were input from CVID and control samples. For every sample, a 60 bp segment covering the rearranged TCRbeta CDR3 region was amplified and then sequenced. The immunoSEQ assay, a bias-corrected multiplex PCR combined with high-throughput sequencing, was used to amplify TCRbeta. The source study handled its data this way. Every unique nucleotide sequence was considered a clone and was annotated with V, D and J genes, copy number and frequency. Sequences were labeled productive if in frame, and non-productive if out of frame or containing stop codons. As previously described, clonality was computed from Shannon's entropy. The predicted amino acid sequences of productive clones were used to derive mean CDR3 Kyte-Doolittle hydropathy. Scaled V gene usage was hierarchically clustered using Manhattan distance and complete linkage with the R hclust function. Clone sharing by CDR3 amino acid sequence was assessed by resampling 12 repertoires per group over 100 rounds. The repertoires were searched for 70 published EBV-specific and some 240 published CMV-specific TCRbeta sequences. Analysis left out two CVID samples that produced under 10,000 sequences, so fewer than 55 CVID repertoires remained. Sourced from immuneACCESS, this table was stored by TCRdb with only in-frame sequences that have V and J called. A share of the clones is absent; for the studies checked, an unresolved V gene accounts for under half, and the remainder has no known explanation. V and J calls and clone size come straight from that table; D and trimming were deduced from the DNA. This sample has tens of thousands of clones, none of them a singleton. About 3% of the sample is held by the ten biggest clonotypes.

Broad study findings and their caveats: Correlations of repertoire features with clinical complications were constrained by heterogeneity among patients within the CVID cohort. Although equal DNA input was used, an average of approximately 82,000 unique sequences per sample was obtained for controls, compared with some 30,000 for CVID samples. According to the authors, finding the cause of the higher clonality in CVID would require sequencing the repertoires of T cell subpopulations. CVID TCRbeta sequences were reported to have fewer deletions and N-nucleotide insertions and to lack highly modified clones with 13 or more V deletions. Increased TCRbeta clonality was found in CVID subjects compared with healthy controls (t-test p = 0.018), with the increase being most characteristic of about a third of subjects. Healthy controls shared more TCRbeta clones with each other than CVID subjects shared among themselves (p < 0.0001).

Trimming takes 7 bases from V and 5 bases from J, and the germline ends sit 17 bases apart. The CDR3 spans 14 residues, from the cysteine through the phenylalanine. The DNA covers only part of the CDR3, 33 bases in frame from base 1. CDR1 and CDR2, per the germline V gene (reference sequence), are LNHDA and SQIVND. The sequencing sample was made of peripheral blood mononuclear cells. Recombination linked TRBV19 to TRBJ1-1; the D gene is perhaps TRBD1, on 5 matching bases. This clonotype was sampled from a person aged 18 to 70 in good health. CDR3 DNA (partial): TGTGCCAGTAATGAGGGTGGGGCGACGACTGAA. This sequence encodes CASNEGGATTE. The whole CDR3 is CASNEGGATTEAFF.